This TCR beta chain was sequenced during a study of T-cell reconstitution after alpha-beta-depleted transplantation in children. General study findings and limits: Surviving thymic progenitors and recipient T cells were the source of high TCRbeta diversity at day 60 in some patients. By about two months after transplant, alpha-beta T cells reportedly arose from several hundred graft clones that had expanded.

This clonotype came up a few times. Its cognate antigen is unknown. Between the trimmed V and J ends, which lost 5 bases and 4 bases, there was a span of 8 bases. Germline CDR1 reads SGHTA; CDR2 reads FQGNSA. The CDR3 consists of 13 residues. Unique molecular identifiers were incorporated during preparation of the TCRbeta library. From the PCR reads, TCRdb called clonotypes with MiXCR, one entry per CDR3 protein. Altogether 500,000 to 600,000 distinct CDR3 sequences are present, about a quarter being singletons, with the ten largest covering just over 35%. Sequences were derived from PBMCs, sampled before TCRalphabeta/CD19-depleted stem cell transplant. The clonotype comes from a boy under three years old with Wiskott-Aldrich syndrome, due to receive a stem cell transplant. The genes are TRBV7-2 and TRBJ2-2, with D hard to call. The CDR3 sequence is CASSRSLTGELFF. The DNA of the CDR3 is TGTGCCAGCAGCCGCTCCCTCACCGGGGAGCTGTTTTTT.